This record looks at one T cell receptor (beta chain) sequence and its context. These data come from a study of neoadjuvant anti-PD-1 for oral cavity cancer. For the study at large: Patients without progression received a fourth nivolumab dose around day 43, then surgical resection on days 50-56.

Time point described: after neoadjuvant nivolumab, at surgical resection. Patients had newly diagnosed, untreated stage II-IVA oral cavity squamous cell carcinoma. These oral cavity squamous cell carcinomas were HPV-negative and locally advanced. Measured with immunoSEQ multiplex PCR; TCRdb has only the in-frame clones, and not every one. Counted here are just under 70,000 clones, approximately 84% occurring once; the ten biggest clones make up about 3.7%. Germline loops: CDR1 SGHRS, CDR2 YFSETQ. This CDR3 is 15 amino acids long. The junction had 5 bases not matched to a gene; V was cut back by 4 bases and J by 2 bases.

Sequencing was performed on PBMCs, taken after nivolumab (anti-PD-1) treatment. The clonotype was recovered from a person aged 40-85 years with oral cavity squamous cell carcinoma. The V and J genes are TRBV5-1 and TRBJ1-4; 7 bases map to TRBD1. The CDR3 is CASSMTGTTNEKLFF. CDR3 DNA sequence: TGCGCCAGCAGCATGACAGGGACCACTAATGAAAAACTGTTTTTT.